Sequencing of this T cell receptor beta chain was carried out in a study of tumor and adjacent non-tumor tissue in lung cancer. Of note for this clonotype: One base away lies a much larger clone, so this may be a sequencing read error.

A modified ARM-PCR protocol with three rounds of nested PCR amplified TCRbeta. From the multiplex PCR reads, TCRdb called clonotypes with MiXCR, one entry per CDR3 protein. The data show over 85,000 distinct CDR3 sequences, with about 80% seen just once and 20% to 25% held by the top ten. This sample's RNA came from whole unsorted tissue. Germline-derived CDR1 and CDR2 are SGHVS and FQNEAQ. The V gene lost 2 bases and the J gene lost 3 bases, with 16 bases spanning the gap. This CDR3 spans 16 amino acids. The source of this sequence is a man between 70 and 80 years old with non-small cell lung cancer. This chain uses TRBV7-8 with TRBJ1-2; D unresolved. The sample taken for sequencing was lung tumor tissue. CDR3 DNA sequence: TGTGCCAGCAGCTTATCCCTGTTAGGAATTCACTATGGCTACACCTTC. It specifies CASSLSLLGIHYGYTF.